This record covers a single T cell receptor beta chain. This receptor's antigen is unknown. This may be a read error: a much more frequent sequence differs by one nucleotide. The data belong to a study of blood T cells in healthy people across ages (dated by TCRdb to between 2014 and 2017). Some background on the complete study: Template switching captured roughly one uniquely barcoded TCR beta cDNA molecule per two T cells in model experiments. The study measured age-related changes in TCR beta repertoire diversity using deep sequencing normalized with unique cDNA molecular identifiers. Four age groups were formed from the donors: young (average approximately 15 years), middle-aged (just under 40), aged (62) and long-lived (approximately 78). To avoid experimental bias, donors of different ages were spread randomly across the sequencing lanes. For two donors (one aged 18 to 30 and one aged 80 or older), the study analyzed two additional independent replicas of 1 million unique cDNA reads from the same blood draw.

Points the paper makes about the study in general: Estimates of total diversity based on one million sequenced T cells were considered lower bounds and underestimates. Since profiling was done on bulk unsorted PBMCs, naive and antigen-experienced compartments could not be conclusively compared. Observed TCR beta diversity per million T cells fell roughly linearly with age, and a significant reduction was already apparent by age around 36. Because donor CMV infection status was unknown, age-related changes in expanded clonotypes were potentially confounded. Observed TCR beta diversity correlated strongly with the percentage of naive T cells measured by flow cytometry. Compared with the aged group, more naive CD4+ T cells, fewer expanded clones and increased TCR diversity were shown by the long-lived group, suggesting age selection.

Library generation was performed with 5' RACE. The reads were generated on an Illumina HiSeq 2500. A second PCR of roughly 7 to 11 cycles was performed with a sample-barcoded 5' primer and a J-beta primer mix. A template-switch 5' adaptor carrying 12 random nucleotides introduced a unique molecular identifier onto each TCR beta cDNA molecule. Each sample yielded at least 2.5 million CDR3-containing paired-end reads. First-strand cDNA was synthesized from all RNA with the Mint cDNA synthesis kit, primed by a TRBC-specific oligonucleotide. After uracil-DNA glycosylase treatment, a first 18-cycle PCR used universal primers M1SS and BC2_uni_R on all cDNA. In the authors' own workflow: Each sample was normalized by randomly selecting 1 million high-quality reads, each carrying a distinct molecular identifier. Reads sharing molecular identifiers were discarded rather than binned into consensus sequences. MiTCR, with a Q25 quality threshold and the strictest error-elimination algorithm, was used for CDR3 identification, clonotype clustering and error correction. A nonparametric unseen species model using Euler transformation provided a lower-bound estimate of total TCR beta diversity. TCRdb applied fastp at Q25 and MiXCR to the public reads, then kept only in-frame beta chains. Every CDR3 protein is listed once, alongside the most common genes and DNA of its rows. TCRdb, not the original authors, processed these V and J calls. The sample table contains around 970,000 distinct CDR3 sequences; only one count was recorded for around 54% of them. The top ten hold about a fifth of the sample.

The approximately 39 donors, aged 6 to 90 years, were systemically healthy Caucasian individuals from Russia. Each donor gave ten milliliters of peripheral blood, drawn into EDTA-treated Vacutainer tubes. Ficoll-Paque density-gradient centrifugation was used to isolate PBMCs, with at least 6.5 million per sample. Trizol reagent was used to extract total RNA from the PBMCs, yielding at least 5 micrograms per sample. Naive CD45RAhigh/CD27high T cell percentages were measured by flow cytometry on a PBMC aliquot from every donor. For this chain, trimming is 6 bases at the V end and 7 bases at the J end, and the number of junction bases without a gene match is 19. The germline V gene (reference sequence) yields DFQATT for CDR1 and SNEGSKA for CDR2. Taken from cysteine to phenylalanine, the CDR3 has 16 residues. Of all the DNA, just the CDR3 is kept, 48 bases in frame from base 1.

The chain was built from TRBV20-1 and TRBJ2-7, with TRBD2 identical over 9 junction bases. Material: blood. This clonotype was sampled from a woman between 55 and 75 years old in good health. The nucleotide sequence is TGCAGTGCCCCCATGGCGGGAGGGTCGACATACAATGAGCAGTACTTC. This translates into CSAPMAGGSTYNEQYF.